The clone carrying this T cell receptor (beta chain) occurred many times. The antigen is undetermined. The authors built TCR beta libraries using iRepertoire HTBI primers and Arm-PCR of CDR3 regions. A single record per CDR3 protein comes from TCRdb applying MiXCR to the multiplex PCR reads. This sample has about 620,000 distinct CDR3 sequences, with under 20% found just once. The data stem from a study of regulatory T cells in long-lasting Graves disease. The CDR3 totals 16 residues. Germline V gene data show CDR1 as SGHRS and CDR2 as YFSETQ. The V gene end was trimmed by 4 bases and the J gene end by 4 bases; junction bases not matched to a gene: 8. Overall study findings and caveats: Patients with persistent disease showed a bias toward TRBV28, TRBJ1-2 and TRBJ2-5. The study found lower TCR diversity in persistent Graves' patients than in newly diagnosed ones.

The time point here: newly diagnosed GD, antithyroid drugs for less than 3 months. Generation of the TCR library employed RNA extracted from PBMCs. The same sample was also used in a study of T cells in Graves' hyperthyroidism and ophthalmopathy. That paper adds: Diagnoses rested on clinical symptoms, serum thyroxine and TRAb, thyroid ultrasound and orbital computed tomography. HTBI primers were employed in a first-round RT-PCR of the TCR CDR3.

The chain carries TRBV5-1 and TRBJ2-7, with 13 bases lining up with TRBD2. This sequence originates from a woman aged 25-40 years with Graves disease. Sequences were derived from peripheral blood mononuclear cells (PBMCs), sampled at new diagnosis, from a patient treated with antithyroid drugs. This CDR3 reads CASSPRLAGGTYEQYF. In DNA, the CDR3 is TGCGCCAGCAGCCCTCGACTAGCGGGAGGCACATACGAGCAGTACTTC.